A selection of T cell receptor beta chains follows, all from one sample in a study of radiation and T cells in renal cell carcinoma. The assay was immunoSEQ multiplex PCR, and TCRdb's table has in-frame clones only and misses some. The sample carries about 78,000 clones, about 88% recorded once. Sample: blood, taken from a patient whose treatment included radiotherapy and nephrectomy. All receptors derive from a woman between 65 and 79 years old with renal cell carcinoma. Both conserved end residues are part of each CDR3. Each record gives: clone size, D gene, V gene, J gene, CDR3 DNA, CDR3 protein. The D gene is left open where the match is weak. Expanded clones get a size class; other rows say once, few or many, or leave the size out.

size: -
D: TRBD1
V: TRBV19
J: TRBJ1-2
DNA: TGTGCCAGTAACCCACAGGGGAACTATGGCTACACCTTC
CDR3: CASNPQGNYGYTF

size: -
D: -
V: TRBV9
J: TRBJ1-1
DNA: TGTGCCAGCAGCGTAGAGGGGGGCGGAGGGACTGAAGCTTTCTTT
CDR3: CASSVEGGGGTEAFF

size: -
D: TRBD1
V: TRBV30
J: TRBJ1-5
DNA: TGTGCCTGGAGTCTGACAGGGTGGGGTCAGCCCCAGCATTTT
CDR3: CAWSLTGWGQPQHF

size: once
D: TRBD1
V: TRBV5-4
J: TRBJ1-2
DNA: TGTGCCAGCAGCTTGTCCCCAGGACAGGGTGGCTACACCTTC
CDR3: CASSLSPGQGGYTF

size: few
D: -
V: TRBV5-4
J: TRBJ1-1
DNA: TGTGCCAGCAGCGTCGACTTACAGGGTCCGAACACTGAAGCTTTCTTT
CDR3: CASSVDLQGPNTEAFF

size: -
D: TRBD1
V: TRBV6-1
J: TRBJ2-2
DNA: TGTGCCAGCAAATCGGGACAGTCGAACACCGGGGAGCTGTTTTTT
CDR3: CASKSGQSNTGELFF

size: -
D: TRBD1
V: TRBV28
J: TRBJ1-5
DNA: TGTGCCAGCAGGGATACAGGGGGCCTCAATCAGCCCCAGCATTTT
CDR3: CASRDTGGLNQPQHF

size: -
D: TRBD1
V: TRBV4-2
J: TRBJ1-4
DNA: TGTGCCAGCAGCCAACCGGGACAGGGGGAGAGTAATGAAAAACTGTTTTTT
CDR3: CASSQPGQGESNEKLFF

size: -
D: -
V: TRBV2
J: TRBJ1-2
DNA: TGTGCCAGCAGTGAAGCGAGGACAGCCCTTAACTATGGCTACACCTTC
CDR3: CASSEARTALNYGYTF

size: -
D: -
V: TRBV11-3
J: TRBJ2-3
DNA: TGTGCCAGCAGCTTAGAACGTGGAGGGCAAGATACGCAGTATTTT
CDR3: CASSLERGGQDTQYF

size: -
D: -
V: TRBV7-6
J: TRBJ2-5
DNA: TGTGCCAGCAGCTTAGACCAATCCAGGCGGGAGACCCAGTACTTC
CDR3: CASSLDQSRRETQYF

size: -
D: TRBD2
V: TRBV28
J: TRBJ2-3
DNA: TGTGCCAGCAGGTACGGCGGGGGGGCGATGGATACGCAGTATTTT
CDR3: CASRYGGGAMDTQYF

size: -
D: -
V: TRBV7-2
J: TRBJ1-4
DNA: TGTGCCAGCAGCTTACAGGGTACAAATGAAAAACTGTTTTTT
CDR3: CASSLQGTNEKLFF

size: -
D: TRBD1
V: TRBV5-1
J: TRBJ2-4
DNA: TGCGCCAGCAGCTTACAGACAGGGGGCGAAAACATTCAGTACTTC
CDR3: CASSLQTGGENIQYF

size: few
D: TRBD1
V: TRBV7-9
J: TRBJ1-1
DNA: TGTGCCAGCAGGCCCGGGACAGGGGTTAACACTGAAGCTTTCTTT
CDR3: CASRPGTGVNTEAFF

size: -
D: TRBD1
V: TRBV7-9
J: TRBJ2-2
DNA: TGTGCCAGCAGCTTAAACAGGGGGAGTAACACCGGGGAGCTGTTTTTT
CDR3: CASSLNRGSNTGELFF

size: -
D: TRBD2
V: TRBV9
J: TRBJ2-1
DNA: TGTGCCAGCAGCGGGGGACTAGCCCATGAGCAGTTCTTC
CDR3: CASSGGLAHEQFF

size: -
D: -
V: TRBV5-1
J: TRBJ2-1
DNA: TGCGCCAGCAGCCTAAACCCAGGAATAGCGGATCCCTCCTACAATGAGCAGTTCTTC
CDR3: CASSLNPGIADPSYNEQFF

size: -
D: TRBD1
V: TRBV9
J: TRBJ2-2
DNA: TGTGCCAGCAGCCGTCCGGGACAGGGGGTTACCGGGGAGCTGTTTTTT
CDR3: CASSRPGQGVTGELFF

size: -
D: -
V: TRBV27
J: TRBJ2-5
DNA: TGTGCCAGCAGTTTATCGGTACAAGAGACCCAGTACTTC
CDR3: CASSLSVQETQYF

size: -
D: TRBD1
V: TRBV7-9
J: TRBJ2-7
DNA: TGTGCCAGCAGCCACAGGGGGGACTACGAGCAGTACTTC
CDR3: CASSHRGDYEQYF

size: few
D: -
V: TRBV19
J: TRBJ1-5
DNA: TGTGCCAGCCGTGGGACGGGCAATCAGCCCCAGCATTTT
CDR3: CASRGTGNQPQHF

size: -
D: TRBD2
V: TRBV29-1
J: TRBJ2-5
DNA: TGCAGCGTTGACGGGACTAGCGAAGAGACCCAGTACTTC
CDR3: CSVDGTSEETQYF

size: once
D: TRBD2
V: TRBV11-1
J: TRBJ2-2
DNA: TGTGCCAGCAGCTCAAACCGACTAGCGGGGGACGGGGAGCTGTTTTTT
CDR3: CASSSNRLAGDGELFF

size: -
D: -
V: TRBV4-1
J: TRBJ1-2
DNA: TGCGCCAGCAGCCAAGAGAAAGGCCCTCTTGGCTACACCTTC
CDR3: CASSQEKGPLGYTF

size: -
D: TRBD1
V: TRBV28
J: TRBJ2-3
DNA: TGTGCCAGCAGTGGACAGGGGAAACACACAGATACGCAGTATTTT
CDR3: CASSGQGKHTDTQYF

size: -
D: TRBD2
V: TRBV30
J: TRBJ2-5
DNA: TGTGCCTGGAGTACTAGCGGGGGGGTAAAGGAGACCCAGTACTTC
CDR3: CAWSTSGGVKETQYF

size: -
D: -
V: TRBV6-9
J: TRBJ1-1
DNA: TGTGCCAGCAGTTATAGCAGTAACACTGAAGCTTTCTTT
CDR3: CASSYSSNTEAFF